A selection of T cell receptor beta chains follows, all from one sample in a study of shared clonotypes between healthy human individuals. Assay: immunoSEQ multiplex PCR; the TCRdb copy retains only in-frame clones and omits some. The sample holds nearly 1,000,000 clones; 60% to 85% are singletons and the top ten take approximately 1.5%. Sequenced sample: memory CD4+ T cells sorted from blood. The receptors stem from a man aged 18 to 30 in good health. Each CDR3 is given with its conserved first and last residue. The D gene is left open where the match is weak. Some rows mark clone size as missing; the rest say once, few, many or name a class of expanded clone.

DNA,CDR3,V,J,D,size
TGTGCCAGCAGCTTAGATACCGAACGGAGAGAGACCCAGTACTTC,CASSLDTERRETQYF,TRBV7-8,TRBJ2-5,.,.
TGCGCCAGCAGCTTGGTAGGGGGGAACGAGCAGTACTTC,CASSLVGGNEQYF,TRBV5-1,TRBJ2-7,.,.
TGTGCCAGCAGTGAAATTCCTGGACAGCACTATGGCTACACCTTC,CASSEIPGQHYGYTF,TRBV6-1,TRBJ1-2,.,.
TGTGCCAGCAGCCGAGGGACAGGGGGGGGCTACGAGCAGTACTTC,CASSRGTGGGYEQYF,TRBV4-2,TRBJ2-7,TRBD1,.
TGTGCCAGCAGCTTGTTAGTGACAGGGGGCGTGGAGACCCAGTACTTC,CASSLLVTGGVETQYF,TRBV5-8,TRBJ2-5,TRBD1,.
TGTGCCAGCAGGGACAGGGGGTTCCAAGAGACCCAGTACTTC,CASRDRGFQETQYF,TRBV2,TRBJ2-5,TRBD1,once
TGTGCCAGCAGCCAATTTTCCTACGAGCAGTACTTC,CASSQFSYEQYF,TRBV14,TRBJ2-7,.,.
TGTGCCAGTAGTATAGATTCGATGAACACCGGGGAGCTGTTTTTT,CASSIDSMNTGELFF,TRBV19,TRBJ2-2,.,.
TGTGCCAGCAGACAGAGCGCCGGGGAGCTGTTTTTT,CASRQSAGELFF,TRBV6-5,TRBJ2-2,.,.
TGTGCCTGGGGCTCGATAGAAGGGTCTGGAAACACCATATATTTT,CAWGSIEGSGNTIYF,TRBV30,TRBJ1-3,.,.
TGTGCCAGCACTTTGAAGAGAGCGGGGAGCTCCTACAATGAGCAGTTCTTC,CASTLKRAGSSYNEQFF,TRBV5-4,TRBJ2-1,TRBD2,few
TGTGCCAGCAGCTTAGCGCGTGCTCAAGAGACCCAGTACTTC,CASSLARAQETQYF,TRBV7-9,TRBJ2-5,.,.
TGTGCCAGCAGCTTAGTGGGTGCGGGAAACACCATATATTTT,CASSLVGAGNTIYF,TRBV7-9,TRBJ1-3,.,.
TGCGCCAGAAACCAGGGAAACACCATATATTTT,CARNQGNTIYF,TRBV5-1,TRBJ1-3,.,few
TGTGCCAGCTCACCACGGGGACAGGGTGGAGATACGCAGTATTTT,CASSPRGQGGDTQYF,TRBV18,TRBJ2-3,TRBD1,few
TGTGCCAGCAGCAAGACAGGGTTCGAAGCTTTCTTT,CASSKTGFEAFF,TRBV7-9,TRBJ1-1,TRBD1,few
TGTGCCAGCAGCACAAACGGGGGCCGGGAGCTGTTTTTT,CASSTNGGRELFF,TRBV11-1,TRBJ2-2,.,few
TGTGCCAGCAGTTTATCAGCAGATACGCAGTATTTT,CASSLSADTQYF,TRBV7-2,TRBJ2-3,.,few
TGTGCCAGTAGTATCTCGTGGACAGGGGGGAGCGAAAAACTGTTTTTT,CASSISWTGGSEKLFF,TRBV19,TRBJ1-4,TRBD1,.
TGTGCCATCAGTGAGTCGGGGGATACTGAAAAACTGTTTTTT,CAISESGDTEKLFF,TRBV10-3,TRBJ1-4,.,.
TGCAGCGTTGGTACAGATAGCACAGATACGCAGTATTTT,CSVGTDSTDTQYF,TRBV29-1,TRBJ2-3,.,.
TGTGCCTGGGGCAAGGGACAGGGGTCTTATTCTGAGCAGTTCTTC,CAWGKGQGSYSEQFF,TRBV30,TRBJ2-1,TRBD1,.
TGTGCCAGCAGTTTATTTCCCCCAGTCATCTCTGGAAACACCATATATTTT,CASSLFPPVISGNTIYF,TRBV28,TRBJ1-3,.,.